This note documents a single T cell receptor (beta chain) sequence. The CDR3 is 13 residues long. V was clipped by 1 base and J by 16 bases, with 16 bases between them. Germline V lookup: CDR1 KGHDR, CDR2 SFDVKD. This entry comes from a study of control samples from healthy donors and cancer patients. Method: immunoSEQ multiplex PCR; TCRdb's copy keeps in-frame clones and lacks some. The sample has tens of thousands of clones; roughly nine tenths are singletons. The V gene is TRBV24-1, the J gene TRBJ2-1; D gene unclear. The sequence was collected from a woman in her sixties or seventies in good health. Input material: blood. The CDR3 sequence: CATSDLGSGPFFF. CDR3 coding DNA: TGTGCCACCAGTGATTTAGGGTCCGGGCCGTTTTTCTTC.